The 24 T cell receptor beta chains given below trace back to one sample, sequenced in a study of patients and donors after allogeneic stem cell transplantation. TCRdb re-called the RT-PCR reads with MiXCR, one entry per CDR3 protein. This sample has some 880,000 distinct CDR3 sequences, with about a sixth found just once. The specimen sequenced was blood, either unsorted or a sorted T cell fraction (not recorded which). The origin of the receptors is a human donor who was either an allogeneic HSCT recipient or a stem cell or donor lymphocyte infusion donor (not recorded which). It is not recorded whose cells these are; they may come from a transplant donor.

The CDR3 coding sequence is TGCGCCAGCAGCTTGGCGTTCGCAGCTGGGGCCAACGTCCTGACTTTC. It translates to CASSLAFAAGANVLTF. V usage is TRBV5-1 and J usage is TRBJ2-6, with D uncertain. V was clipped by 0 bases and J by 2 bases, with 9 bases between them. CDR3 length: 16 amino acids. Germline CDR1 and CDR2: SGHRS and YFSETQ. Full variable domain (rest looked up from reference TRBV5-1 and TRBJ2-6): KAGVTQTPRYLIKTRGQQVTLSCSPISGHRSVSWYQQTPGQGLQFLFEYFSETQRNKGNFPGRFSGRQFSNSRSEMNVSTLELGDSALYLCASSLAFAAGANVLTFGAGSRLTVL.

The rearrangement links TRBV9 to TRBJ2-1; D gene ambiguous. CDR3 length: 16 residues. Trimming pared 0 bases from V and 6 bases from J, leaving 16 bases between. Germline V lookup: CDR1 SGDLS, CDR2 YYNGEE. CDR3 nucleotide sequence: TGTGCCAGCAGCGTAGGGGTAGTGCCACCCGTCAATGAGCAGTTCTTC. Amino acids: CASSVGVVPPVNEQFF.

This chain uses TRBV4-1 with TRBJ2-4, with unresolved D. The CDR3 loop spans 17 amino acids. From germline, CDR1 is MGHRA and CDR2 YSYEKL. V lost 3 bases to trimming and J lost 0 bases, with 15 bases between them. CDR3 in DNA: TGCGCCAGCAGCCATCCAAGTAAAAACGTAGCCAAAAACATTCAGTACTTC. Encoded protein: CASSHPSKNVAKNIQYF.

This chain uses TRBV5-1 with TRBJ2-3; 9 nucleotides agree with TRBD2. The germline gives CDR1 SGHRS, CDR2 YFSETQ. The V segment lost 0 bases and the J segment 6 bases; nucleotides outside the gene matches: 5. This CDR3 is built from 15 residues. CDR3 protein: CASSLARAGGDTQYF. CDR3 in DNA: TGCGCCAGCAGCTTGGCCCGGGCGGGAGGGGATACGCAGTATTTT.

This clonotype was seen more than once but under ten times. V is TRBV18 and J is TRBJ2-7; D is possibly TRBD2 (6 bases). V was cut by 4 bases and J by 5 bases, with 15 bases left in between. The CDR3 runs to 14 residues. Per the germline V gene, CDR1 is KGHSH and CDR2 is LQKENI. The CDR3: CASSLPGVQDEQYF. As DNA, the CDR3 is TGTGCCAGCTCACTGCCGGGGGTTCAGGACGAGCAGTACTTC.

This rearrangement joins TRBV20-1 to TRBJ2-2; 9 bases are a match to TRBD2. CDR1 and CDR2 from the germline V gene are DFQATT and SNEGSKA (reference sequence). This CDR3 has 13 amino acids. V gave up 0 bases and J gave up 11 bases; unmatched junction bases: 4. CDR3 amino acids: CSAREPTSGELFF. In DNA form, the CDR3 reads TGCAGTGCTAGAGAACCGACTAGCGGTGAGCTGTTTTTT.

The rearrangement uses TRBV24-1 and TRBJ2-7; 9 bases are a match to TRBD2. CDR3 length equals 16 residues. Germline-derived CDR1 and CDR2 are KGHDR and SFDVKD. Trimming at V came to 4 bases and at J to 4 bases, leaving 10 bases not matched to a gene. Here the CDR3 DNA reads TGTGCCACCAGTGACAAAGGGCTGAGCGGGAGGTACGAGCAGTACTTC. Translation gives CATSDKGLSGRYEQYF.

V is TRBV27 and J is TRBJ1-5, with 8 bases aligning to TRBD1. J lost 9 bases, V lost 4 bases, and 8 bases had no gene match. Germline V gene sequence: CDR1 MNHEY, CDR2 SMNVEV (reference sequence). This CDR3 region has 14 residues. The CDR3 here is CASSSLDRGGPQHF. The CDR3 bases are TGTGCCAGCAGTTCGCTCGACAGGGGCGGGCCCCAGCATTTT.

The chain recombines TRBV5-1 with TRBJ2-3, with TRBD2 as a possible D gene (5 bases). Germline V gene data show CDR1 as SGHRS and CDR2 as YFSETQ. The CDR3 contains 15 residues. With 2 bases removed from V and 2 bases from J, the gap between germline ends came to 12 bases. The DNA for the CDR3 is TGCGCCAGCAGCTTCTGGTGGGAGAACACAGATACGCAGTATTTT. It translates to CASSFWWENTDTQYF.

This chain uses TRBV10-2 with TRBJ2-1; 14 bases fit TRBD2. In germline, CDR1 is WSHSY, CDR2 SAAADI. The V segment lost 10 bases and the J segment 4 bases; nucleotides outside the gene matches: 12. The CDR3 loop spans 17 amino acids. This CDR3 reads CATQGTSGSLPYNEQFF. Written as DNA, the CDR3 is TGCGCCACTCAAGGGACTAGCGGGAGCCTTCCTTACAATGAGCAGTTCTTC.

This clonotype was recorded at least ten times. The V and J genes are TRBV20-1 and TRBJ2-3; D unresolved. The CDR3 covers 14 residues. V was shortened by 3 bases and J by 7 bases, with 17 bases between the two germline ends. Germline CDR1 reads DFQATT; CDR2 reads SNEGSKA (reference sequence). Here the CDR3 reads CSASGLIEVHTQYF. CDR3 DNA sequence: TGCAGTGCTAGTGGTCTGATCGAGGTGCATACGCAGTATTTT.

The CDR3 protein is CASSSSPTSGGTDTQYF. CDR3 bases: TGCGCCAGCAGCTCATCCCCGACTAGCGGGGGGACAGATACGCAGTATTTT. The V and J genes are TRBV5-1 and TRBJ2-3, with 13 positions matching TRBD2. The germline V gene encodes CDR1 SGHRS and CDR2 YFSETQ. The CDR3 spans 17 residues. V gave up 3 bases and J gave up 3 bases; unmatched junction bases: 7.

This clonotype was found a few times. The rearrangement joins TRBV10-3 to TRBJ2-7; D not certain. The CDR3 runs to 12 residues. The germline V and J ends were trimmed by 0 bases and 6 bases, with 6 bases remaining between them. In germline, CDR1 is ENHRY, CDR2 SYGVKD. The CDR3 sequence: CAISESLGEQYF. CDR3 in DNA: TGTGCCATCAGTGAGTCCCTGGGCGAGCAGTACTTC.

This sequence joins TRBV6-5 and TRBJ1-1, with a possible D match to TRBD1 (6 bases). Germline V gene sequence: CDR1 MNHEY, CDR2 SVGAGI. The CDR3 totals 12 residues. V was pared by 5 bases and J by 11 bases, with 15 bases between. The CDR3 protein is CASSPLQGTAFF. CDR3 nucleotides: TGTGCCAGCAGTCCTTTACAGGGTACGGCTTTCTTT.

V and J are TRBV25-1 and TRBJ2-6; 9 nucleotides align to TRBD1. Germline trimming cut 3 bases from V and 2 bases from J; bases unmatched to any gene: 5. The CDR3 is made up of 17 amino acids. In germline, CDR1 is MGHDK, CDR2 SYGVNS. CDR3 DNA: TGTGCCAGCAGTGACCCCGGGACAGGGACTGGGGCCAACGTCCTGACTTTC. It specifies CASSDPGTGTGANVLTF.

This clonotype has only a few counts. This chain links TRBV7-2 with TRBJ2-7, with 7 bases aligning to TRBD1. This CDR3 spans 12 amino acids. The J segment lost 6 bases and the V segment lost 5 bases, leaving 4 bases of the junction unmatched. The germline V gene encodes CDR1 SGHTA and CDR2 FQGNSA. The CDR3 nucleotides are TGTGCCAGCAGCCGTAACAGGGGCGAGCAGTACTTC. Its protein product is CASSRNRGEQYF.

This clonotype was counted a few times. The chain is built from TRBV6-5 and TRBJ1-5; 7 nucleotides align to TRBD1. Germline V CDR1 and CDR2: MNHEY, SVGAGI. CDR3 length equals 15 residues. The J segment lost 6 bases and the V segment lost 4 bases, leaving 9 bases of the junction unmatched. The CDR3 DNA sequence: TGTGCCAGCAGTTCGGAGACAGGGAGGTTTCAGCCCCAGCATTTT. Protein: CASSSETGRFQPQHF.

In this sample, this clonotype turned up many times. The J gene is TRBJ2-1, the V gene TRBV12-3 or TRBV12-4; 8 bases fit TRBD2. The CDR3 spans 18 residues. The V gene end was trimmed by 0 bases and the J gene end by 0 bases; junction bases not matched to a gene: 7. CDR3: CASSLAPGLGSSYNEQFF. The CDR3 region has the DNA TGTGCCAGCAGTTTAGCGCCGGGACTAGGAAGCTCCTACAATGAGCAGTTCTTC.

The rearrangement uses TRBV4-3 and TRBJ2-3, with D possibly TRBD1 on 6 matching bases. Trimming shortened V by 4 bases and J by 4 bases, and 12 bases separated the two germline ends. The CDR3 contains 14 residues. Germline CDR1 is LGHNA and CDR2 is YSLEER. The CDR3 loop reads CASSRGHGSDTQYF. As DNA, the CDR3 is TGCGCCAGCAGCCGGGGGCATGGGTCAGATACGCAGTATTTT.

The chain recombines TRBV7-6 with TRBJ2-2; no clear D gene. Germline-derived CDR1 and CDR2 are SGHVS and FNYEAQ. CDR3 length: 15 amino acids. Trimming left V 1 base short and J 4 bases short, with 10 bases between. The CDR3 reads CASSLGVGPTGELFF. CDR3 sequence (DNA): TGTGCCAGCAGCTTAGGGGTTGGGCCCACCGGGGAGCTGTTTTTT.

This clonotype was seen at least ten times. CDR3 coding DNA: TGTGCCAGCAGACTGCAGGGGAGTGAGCAGTTCTTC. Its protein is CASRLQGSEQFF. The chain links TRBV12-3 or TRBV12-4 to TRBJ2-1, with D perhaps TRBD1 (6 bases). The CDR3 has 12 amino acids. Trimming cost V 6 bases and J 9 bases, with 12 bases left between them.

The table lists this clonotype with a few counts. The chain has TRBV20-1 and TRBJ2-7; the D gene is possibly TRBD2 (5 bases). Germline CDR1 is DFQATT and CDR2 is SNEGSKA (reference sequence). V was pared by 3 bases and J by 3 bases, with 6 bases between. The CDR3 length is 11 residues. CDR3 nucleotide sequence: TGCAGTGCTAGCCGGGACTACGAGCAGTACTTC. Encoded protein: CSASRDYEQYF.

This chain uses TRBV10-1 with TRBJ1-6; D is unresolved. V lost 4 bases and J 0 bases, leaving 13 bases between the germline ends. Germline CDR1 is WNHNN and CDR2 is SYGVQD (reference sequence). CDR3 length equals 17 residues. CDR3 in amino acids: CASSAPDVGSYNSPLHF. In DNA form, the CDR3 reads TGCGCCAGCAGTGCTCCGGACGTCGGCTCCTATAATTCACCCCTCCACTTT.

This clonotype has just a few counts. V and J are TRBV20-1 and TRBJ2-7, with TRBD2 identical over 13 bases. This CDR3 has 14 amino acids. Trimming at V came to 3 bases and at J to 5 bases, leaving 4 bases not matched to a gene. Germline loops: CDR1 DFQATT, CDR2 SNEGSKA (reference sequence). For the CDR3, the DNA is TGCAGTGCTAGGGAGGGACTAGCGGGGAACGAGCAGTACTTC. Translating gives CSAREGLAGNEQYF.